This T cell receptor beta chain was recovered during a study of cytomegalovirus exposure and HLA in healthy donors. The length of the CDR3 is 18 residues. Unmatched junction bases numbered 21, after V lost 2 bases and J lost 10 bases. Looked up from germline, CDR1 is SNHLY and CDR2 is FYNNEI. The PCR had 60 Vbeta and 13 Jbeta primers. Sequenced by immunoSEQ multiplex PCR; TCRdb stores in-frame clones only, minus some. The data contain 140,000 to 150,000 clones, roughly 10% of them seen just once; the ten biggest clones take up 1.5% to 2%. Findings and limits, study-wide: Later on, an analysis found that several of the most significant clusters appeared to be linked to common viral pathogens, which included parvovirus B19.

Remarks on this clone: Its antigen is not identified.

V usage is TRBV2 and J usage is TRBJ1-2; 8 nucleotides match TRBD1. The sequence was collected from a man aged 45-65 years in good health and CMV-seronegative. The sample taken for sequencing was PBMCs. The CDR3 nucleotides are TGTGCCAGCAGTGAAAACAAAGGACAGGGAGCCTTTGCTAAGTCCTACACCTTC. It translates to CASSENKGQGAFAKSYTF.